This TCR beta chain was documented in a study of T cell repertoires in cytomegalovirus infection. Study details: The study used recently identified HLA-C-restricted and well-studied HLA-B-restricted CMV epitopes. CMV infection and matching HLA type were both indicated by public TCR beta signatures.

Study-wide findings and caveats: The ex vivo response showed dominance by HLA-C-restricted CMV-specific TCR beta clonotypes. CMV carriers having the relevant HLA were flagged by cumulative public TCR beta family frequency.

TCRdb fed the reads into MiXCR, producing one record per CDR3 protein. The sample holds 900,000 to 950,000 distinct CDR3 sequences, about a third seen once. This clonotype has only a few counts. Antigen: not known. This CDR3 spans 14 amino acids. From germline, CDR1 is ENHRY and CDR2 SYGVKD. Unmatched junction bases numbered 5, after V lost 7 bases and J lost 4 bases. This chain links TRBV10-3 with TRBJ2-1; TRBD2 matches at 9 bases. The receptor was derived from a human donor in good health (CMV status not recorded). Some clones in this sample may be carry-over from other donors' samples. This specimen consisted of cultured CD8+ T cells from PBMCs, obtained from culture after CMV antigen stimulation. Here the CDR3 reads CAITERGEYNEQFF. The CDR3 coding sequence is TGTGCCATCACCGAGCGGGGGGAATACAATGAGCAGTTCTTC.